This paragraph covers one T cell receptor (beta chain) sequence. All glioblastoma patients lacked an isocitrate dehydrogenase mutation. V was pared by 2 bases and J by 3 bases, with 13 bases between. Germline values: CDR1 SGHRS, CDR2 YFSETQ. The CDR3 runs 15 residues. This specimen belongs to a study of glioma-infiltrating T cells after dendritic cell vaccination. Measured with immunoSEQ multiplex PCR; TCRdb has only the in-frame clones, and not every one. The sample includes 80,000 to 100,000 clones, 79% of them seen just once. This rearrangement joins TRBV5-1 to TRBJ2-3, with D possibly being TRBD1 (5 bases). This receptor was taken from a human donor with glioblastoma. The source was blood, collected before dendritic cell vaccination. In DNA form, the CDR3 reads TGCGCCAGCAGCTTCGTGCAGGGCCCTACAGATACGCAGTATTTT. Protein product: CASSFVQGPTDTQYF. The entire variable domain, with the rest obtained from reference TRBV5-1 and TRBJ2-3, is as follows: KAGVTQTPRYLIKTRGQQVTLSCSPISGHRSVSWYQQTPGQGLQFLFEYFSETQRNKGNFPGRFSGRQFSNSRSEMNVSTLELGDSALYLCASSFVQGPTDTQYFGPGTRLTVL.